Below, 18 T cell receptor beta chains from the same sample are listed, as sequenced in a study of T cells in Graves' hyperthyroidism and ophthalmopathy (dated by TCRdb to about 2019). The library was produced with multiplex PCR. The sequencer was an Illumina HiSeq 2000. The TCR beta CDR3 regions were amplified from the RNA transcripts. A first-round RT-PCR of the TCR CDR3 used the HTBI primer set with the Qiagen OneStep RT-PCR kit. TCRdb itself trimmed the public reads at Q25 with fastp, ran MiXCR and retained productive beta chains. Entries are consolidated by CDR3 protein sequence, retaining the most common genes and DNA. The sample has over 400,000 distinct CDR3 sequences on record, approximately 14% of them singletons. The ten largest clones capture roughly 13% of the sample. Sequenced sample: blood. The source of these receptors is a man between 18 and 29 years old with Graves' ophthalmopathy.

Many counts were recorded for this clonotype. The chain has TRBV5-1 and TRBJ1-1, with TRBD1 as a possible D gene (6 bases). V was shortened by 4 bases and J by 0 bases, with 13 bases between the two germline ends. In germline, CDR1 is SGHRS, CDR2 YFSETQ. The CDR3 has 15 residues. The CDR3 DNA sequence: TGCGCCAGCAGCCCGGGGGGCAGACTGAACACTGAAGCTTTCTTT. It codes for CASSPGGRLNTEAFF.

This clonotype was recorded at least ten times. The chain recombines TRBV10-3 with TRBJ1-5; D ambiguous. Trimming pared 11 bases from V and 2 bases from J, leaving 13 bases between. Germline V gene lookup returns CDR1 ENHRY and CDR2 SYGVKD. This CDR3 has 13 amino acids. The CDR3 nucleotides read TGTGCCTCGGGCCGGTGGGGCAATCAGCCCCAGCATTTT. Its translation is CASGRWGNQPQHF.

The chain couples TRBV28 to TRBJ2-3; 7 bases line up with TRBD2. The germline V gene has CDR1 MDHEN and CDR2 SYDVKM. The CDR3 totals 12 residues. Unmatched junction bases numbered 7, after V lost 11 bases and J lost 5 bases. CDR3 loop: CAARTGGDTQYF. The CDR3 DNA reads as TGTGCCGCCAGGACGGGAGGAGATACGCAGTATTTT.

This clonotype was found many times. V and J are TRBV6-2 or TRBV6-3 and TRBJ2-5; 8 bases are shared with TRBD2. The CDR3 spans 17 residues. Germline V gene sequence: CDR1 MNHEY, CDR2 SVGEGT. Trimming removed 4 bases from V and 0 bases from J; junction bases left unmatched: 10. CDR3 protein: CASSSGLAGGYQETQYF. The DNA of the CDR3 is TGTGCCAGCAGTTCTGGACTAGCTGGGGGATACCAAGAGACCCAGTACTTC.

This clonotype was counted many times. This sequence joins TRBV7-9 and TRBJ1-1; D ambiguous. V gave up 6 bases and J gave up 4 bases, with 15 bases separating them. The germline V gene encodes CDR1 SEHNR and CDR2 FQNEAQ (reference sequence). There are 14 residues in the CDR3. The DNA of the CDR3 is TGTGCCAGCAGTCCGACAAGGGAGAGCACTGAAGCTTTCTTT. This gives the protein CASSPTRESTEAFF.

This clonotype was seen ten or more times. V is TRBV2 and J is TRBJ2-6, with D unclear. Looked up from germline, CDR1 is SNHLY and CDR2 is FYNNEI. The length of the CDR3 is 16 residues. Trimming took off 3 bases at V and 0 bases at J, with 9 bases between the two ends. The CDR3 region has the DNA TGTGCCAGCAGTGAGACGCCGCCCTCTGGGGCCAACGTCCTGACTTTC. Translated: CASSETPPSGANVLTF.

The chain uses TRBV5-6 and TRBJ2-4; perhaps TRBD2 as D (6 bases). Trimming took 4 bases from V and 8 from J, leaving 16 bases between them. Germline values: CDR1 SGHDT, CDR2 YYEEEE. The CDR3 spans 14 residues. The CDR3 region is CASSSSLAADIQYF. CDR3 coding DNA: TGTGCCAGCAGCAGTTCACTAGCTGCGGACATTCAGTACTTC.

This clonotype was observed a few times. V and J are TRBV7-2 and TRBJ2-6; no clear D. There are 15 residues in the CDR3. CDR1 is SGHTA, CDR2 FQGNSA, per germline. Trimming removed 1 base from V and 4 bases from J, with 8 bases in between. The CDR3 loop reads CASSLGVWGANVLTF. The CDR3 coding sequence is TGTGCCAGCAGCTTAGGGGTCTGGGGGGCCAACGTCCTGACTTTC.

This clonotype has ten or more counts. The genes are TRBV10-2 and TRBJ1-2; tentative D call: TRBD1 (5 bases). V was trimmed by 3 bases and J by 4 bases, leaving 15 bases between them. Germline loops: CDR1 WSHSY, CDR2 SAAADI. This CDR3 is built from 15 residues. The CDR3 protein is CASSEQQGPSYGYTF. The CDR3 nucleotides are TGCGCCAGCAGTGAACAGCAGGGCCCTAGCTATGGCTACACCTTC.

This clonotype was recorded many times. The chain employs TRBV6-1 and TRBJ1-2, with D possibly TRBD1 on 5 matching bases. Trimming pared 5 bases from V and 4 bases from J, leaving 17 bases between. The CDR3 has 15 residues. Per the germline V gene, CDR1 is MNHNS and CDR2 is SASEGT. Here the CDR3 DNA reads TGTGCCAGCAGTTACGGGCAGGGTTTACCCTATGGCTACACCTTC. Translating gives CASSYGQGLPYGYTF.

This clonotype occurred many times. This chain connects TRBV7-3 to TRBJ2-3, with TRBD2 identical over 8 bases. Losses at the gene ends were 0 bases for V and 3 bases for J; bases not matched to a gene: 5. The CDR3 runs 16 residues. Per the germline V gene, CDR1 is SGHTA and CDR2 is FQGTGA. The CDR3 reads CASSLTSGSMTDTQYF. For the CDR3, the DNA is TGTGCCAGCAGCTTAACGAGCGGGAGTATGACAGATACGCAGTATTTT.

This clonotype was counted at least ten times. The CDR3: CASSAGTSGRYEQYF. The CDR3 DNA is TGCGCCAGCAGCGCCGGGACTAGCGGGAGGTACGAGCAGTACTTC. J is TRBJ2-7 and V is TRBV10-1; 15 bases match TRBD2. The CDR3 runs 15 residues. V trimming: 6 bases; J trimming: 4 bases; junction bases outside the gene matches: 4. The V gene's germline CDR1 is WNHNN and CDR2 SYGVQD (reference sequence).

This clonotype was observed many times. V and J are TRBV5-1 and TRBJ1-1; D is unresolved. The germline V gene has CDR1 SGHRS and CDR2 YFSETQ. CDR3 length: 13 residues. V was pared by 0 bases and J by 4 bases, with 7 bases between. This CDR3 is CASSLGVPTEAFF. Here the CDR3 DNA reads TGCGCCAGCAGCTTGGGCGTGCCCACTGAAGCTTTCTTT.

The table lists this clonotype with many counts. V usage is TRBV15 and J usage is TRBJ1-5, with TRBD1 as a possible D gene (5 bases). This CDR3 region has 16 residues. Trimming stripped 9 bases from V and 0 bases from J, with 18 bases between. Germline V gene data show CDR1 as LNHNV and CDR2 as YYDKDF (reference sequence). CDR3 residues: CATGQVMGDSNQPQHF. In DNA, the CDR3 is TGTGCCACAGGTCAGGTAATGGGGGATAGCAATCAGCCCCAGCATTTT.

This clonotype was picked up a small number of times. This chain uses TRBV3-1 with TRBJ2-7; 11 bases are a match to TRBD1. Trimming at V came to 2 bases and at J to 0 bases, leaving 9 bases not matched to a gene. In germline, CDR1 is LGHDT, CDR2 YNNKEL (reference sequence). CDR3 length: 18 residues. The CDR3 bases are TGTGCCAGCAGCCAAAGGACAGGGGGCGCGGTTTTCTCCTACGAGCAGTACTTC. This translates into CASSQRTGGAVFSYEQYF.

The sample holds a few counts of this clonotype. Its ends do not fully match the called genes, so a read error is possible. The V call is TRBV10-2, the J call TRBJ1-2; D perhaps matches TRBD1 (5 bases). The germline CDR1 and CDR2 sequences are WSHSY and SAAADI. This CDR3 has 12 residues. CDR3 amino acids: CASNEGTVGYTF. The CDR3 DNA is TGCGCCAGCAATGAGGGGACCGTCGGCTACACCTTC.

CDR3 residues: CASSLDYRPNTEAFF. The CDR3 DNA reads TGTGCCAGCAGCTTAGATTACAGACCGAACACTGAAGCTTTCTTT. The J gene is TRBJ1-1, the V gene TRBV5-4; D ambiguous. This CDR3 has 15 residues. Trimming pared 2 bases from V and 1 base from J, leaving 12 bases between. The germline gives CDR1 SGHNT, CDR2 YYREEE (reference sequence).

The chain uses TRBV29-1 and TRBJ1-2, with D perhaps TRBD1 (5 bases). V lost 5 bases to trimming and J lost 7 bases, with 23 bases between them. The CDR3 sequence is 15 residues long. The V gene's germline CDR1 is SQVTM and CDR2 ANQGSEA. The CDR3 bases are TGCAGCGTTCTACCCGGAGGGGACGCCTTGGGTGGCTACACCTTC. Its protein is CSVLPGGDALGGYTF. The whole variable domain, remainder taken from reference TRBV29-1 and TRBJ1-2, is SAVISQKPSRDICQRGTSLTIQCQVDSQVTMMFWYRQQPGQSLTLIATANQGSEATYESGFVIDKFPISRPNLTFSTLTVSNMSPEDSSIYLCSVLPGGDALGGYTFGSGTRLTVV.